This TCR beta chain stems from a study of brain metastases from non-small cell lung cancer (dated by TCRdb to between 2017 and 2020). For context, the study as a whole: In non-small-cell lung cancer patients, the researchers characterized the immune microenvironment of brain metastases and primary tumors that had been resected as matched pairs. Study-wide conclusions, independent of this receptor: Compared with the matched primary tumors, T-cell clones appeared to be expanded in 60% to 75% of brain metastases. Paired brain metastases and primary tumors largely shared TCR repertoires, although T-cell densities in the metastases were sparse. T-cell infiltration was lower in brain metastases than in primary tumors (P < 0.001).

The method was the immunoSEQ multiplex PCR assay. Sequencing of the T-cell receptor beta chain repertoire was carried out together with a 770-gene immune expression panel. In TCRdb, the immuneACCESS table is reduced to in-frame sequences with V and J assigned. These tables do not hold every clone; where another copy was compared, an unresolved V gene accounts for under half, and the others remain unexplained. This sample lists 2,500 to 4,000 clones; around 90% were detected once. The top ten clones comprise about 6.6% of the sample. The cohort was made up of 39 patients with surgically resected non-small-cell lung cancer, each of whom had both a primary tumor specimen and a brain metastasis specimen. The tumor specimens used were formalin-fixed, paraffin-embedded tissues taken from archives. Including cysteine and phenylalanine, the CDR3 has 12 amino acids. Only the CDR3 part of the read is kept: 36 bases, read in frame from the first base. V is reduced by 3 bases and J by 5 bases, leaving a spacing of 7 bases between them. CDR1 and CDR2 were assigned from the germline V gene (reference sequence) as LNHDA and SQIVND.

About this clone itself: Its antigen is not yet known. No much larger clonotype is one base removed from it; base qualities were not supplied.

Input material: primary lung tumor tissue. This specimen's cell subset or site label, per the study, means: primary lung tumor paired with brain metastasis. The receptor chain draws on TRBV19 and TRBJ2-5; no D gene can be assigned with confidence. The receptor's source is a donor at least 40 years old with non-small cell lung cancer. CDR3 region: CASSINEETQYF. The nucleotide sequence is TGTGCCAGTAGTATTAATGAGGAGACCCAGTACTTC.